The 21 T cell receptor beta chains below all came from one sample that was sequenced in a study of regulatory T cells in long-lasting Graves disease. Time point in this sample: newly diagnosed GD, antithyroid drugs for less than 3 months. RNA isolated from PBMCs was used to make the TCR library. Investigators prepared the TCR beta libraries by applying iRepertoire HTBI primers and Arm-PCR of CDR3 regions. TCRdb reprocessed the multiplex PCR reads via MiXCR and lists one record per CDR3 protein. Of roughly 410,000 distinct CDR3 sequences listed, around 16% are singletons. A further study also used this sample, focusing on T cells in Graves' hyperthyroidism and ophthalmopathy.

This specimen consisted of peripheral blood mononuclear cells (PBMCs), obtained at new diagnosis, from a patient treated with antithyroid drugs. Receptors were obtained from a woman between 40 and 55 years old with Graves disease.

This clonotype was seen repeatedly, ten times or more. The chain links TRBV29-1 to TRBJ2-5; no firm D call. The germline V gene encodes CDR1 SQVTM and CDR2 ANQGSEA. This CDR3 is 14 amino acids long. V gave up 3 bases and J gave up 3 bases, with 14 bases separating them. The CDR3 here is CSVDPFVSEETQYF. As DNA, the CDR3 is TGCAGCGTTGATCCGTTTGTTTCTGAAGAGACCCAGTACTTC. Drawing the rest from reference TRBV29-1 and TRBJ2-5, the complete variable domain is SAVISQKPSRDICQRGTSLTIQCQVDSQVTMMFWYRQQPGQSLTLIATANQGSEATYESGFVIDKFPISRPNLTFSTLTVSNMSPEDSSIYLCSVDPFVSEETQYFGPGTRLLVL.

The genes are TRBV6-1 and TRBJ1-4; D is unclear. V dropped 6 bases and J dropped 2 bases, with 10 bases sitting between them. Looked up from germline, CDR1 is MNHNS and CDR2 is SASEGT. The CDR3 loop spans 14 amino acids. The DNA of the CDR3 is TGTGCCAGCAGCCACCAGGCCACTAATGAAAAACTGTTTTTT. It translates to CASSHQATNEKLFF.

This clonotype was counted only a few times. This chain links TRBV28 with TRBJ1-5; weak D call: TRBD1 (6 bases). This CDR3 is 17 amino acids long. Trimming removed 2 bases from V and 9 bases from J, with 23 bases in between. The germline V gene encodes CDR1 MDHEN and CDR2 SYDVKM. The CDR3 DNA follows: TGTGCCAGCAGTTTAGGCGGGGGGGCAGGGATCAGTCGGCCCCAGCATTTT. Residues: CASSLGGGAGISRPQHF.

There are many counts of this clonotype. The CDR3: CASSYEQYF. CDR3 DNA: TGTGCCAGCAGCTACGAGCAGTACTTC. The chain is built from TRBV5-8 and TRBJ2-7, with no clear D. V was shortened by 3 bases and J by 5 bases, with 0 bases between the two germline ends. From germline, CDR1 is SGHTS and CDR2 YDEGEE. There are 9 residues in the CDR3. The variable domain in full, completed from reference TRBV5-8 and TRBJ2-7, reads EAGVTQSPTHLIKTRGQQATLRCSPISGHTSVYWYQQALGLGLQFLLWYDEGEERNRGNFPPRFSGRQFPNYSSELNVNALELEDSALYLCASSYEQYFGPGTRLTVT.

The chain recombines TRBV6-5 with TRBJ1-5, with no clear D. Trimming cost V 4 bases and J 2 bases, with 18 bases left between them. Germline CDR1 is MNHEY and CDR2 is SVGAGI. The CDR3 extends over 17 amino acids. CDR3 sequence: CASSLRRSELGNQPQHF. The CDR3 DNA is TGTGCCAGCAGTTTACGACGGAGCGAGTTGGGCAATCAGCCCCAGCATTTT.

This clonotype was found many times. The chain recombines TRBV29-1 with TRBJ2-1, with 8 bases matching TRBD2. Per germline, CDR1 SQVTM and CDR2 ANQGSEA. V dropped 6 bases and J dropped 12; count of bases not matched to a gene: 13. The CDR3 spans 13 residues. CDR3: CSVASGSNSWQFF. DNA of the CDR3: TGCAGCGTGGCGAGCGGGAGTAATTCCTGGCAGTTCTTC.

This clonotype was seen a handful of times. The genes are TRBV7-9 and TRBJ2-1, with 7 bases aligning to TRBD2. The length of the CDR3 is 17 residues. The germline CDR1 and CDR2 sequences are SEHNR and FQNEAQ (reference sequence). V lost 5 bases, J lost 4 bases, and 14 bases stayed unmatched. As DNA, the CDR3 is TGTGCCAGCAGCCACCGGGACTATGCCTCGGGATACAATGAGCAGTTCTTC. It codes for CASSHRDYASGYNEQFF.

The table lists this clonotype with many counts. This chain links TRBV20-1 with TRBJ2-1; tentatively, D is TRBD2 (7 bases). The CDR3 is 15 amino acids. The germline CDR1 and CDR2 sequences are DFQATT and SNEGSKA (reference sequence). V shed 3 bases and J shed 9 bases, with 21 bases lying between them. The CDR3 region has the DNA TGCAGTGCTAGTTGGCGTCAGGGGAGGGGTGGTGAGCAGTTCTTC. It is translated as CSASWRQGRGGEQFF.

This clonotype occurred many times. The chain joins TRBV20-1 to TRBJ2-5; D gene uncertain. Trimming stripped 6 bases from V and 0 bases from J, with 20 bases between. In germline, CDR1 is DFQATT, CDR2 SNEGSKA (reference sequence). The CDR3 length is 16 residues. CDR3 DNA: TGCAGTGCAATCAATCCCCAGGATACGTACCAAGAGACCCAGTACTTC. This sequence encodes CSAINPQDTYQETQYF.

This clonotype was found many times. V is TRBV7-2 and J is TRBJ2-3, with 8 bases lining up with TRBD2. Unmatched junction bases numbered 9, after V lost 6 bases and J lost 4 bases. Germline CDR1 reads SGHTA; CDR2 reads FQGNSA. This CDR3 spans 15 amino acids. In nucleotides, the CDR3 is TGTGCCAGCAGTAATCAGCGGGAGTTCCCAGATACGCAGTATTTT. As protein: CASSNQREFPDTQYF. Using reference TRBV7-2 and TRBJ2-3 for the parts outside the CDR3, the full variable domain is GAGVSQSPSNKVTEKGKDVELRCDPISGHTALYWYRQSLGQGLEFLIYFQGNSAPDKSGLPSDRFSAERTGGSVSTLTIQRTQQEDSAVYLCASSNQREFPDTQYFGPGTRLTVL.

This clonotype was recorded at least ten times. J is TRBJ1-2 and V is TRBV5-1; no reliable D call. The length of the CDR3 is 13 residues. With 0 bases removed from V and 1 base from J, the gap between germline ends came to 4 bases. The germline V gene encodes CDR1 SGHRS and CDR2 YFSETQ. The CDR3 protein is CASSLGDNYGYTF. CDR3 sequence (DNA): TGCGCCAGCAGCTTGGGGGATAACTATGGCTACACCTTC.

This clonotype was counted many times. The chain recombines TRBV6-1 with TRBJ2-2, with 12 bases matching TRBD1. Germline-derived CDR1 and CDR2 are MNHNS and SASEGT. V dropped 5 bases and J dropped 5; count of bases not matched to a gene: 12. CDR3 length: 18 residues. The CDR3, as DNA: TGTGCCAGCAGTCCGCTGGGACAGGGGGCGGTAGGAACCGGGGAGCTGTTTTTT. Translation: CASSPLGQGAVGTGELFF.

This clonotype was detected ten times or more. The chain links TRBV12-3 or TRBV12-4 to TRBJ2-7; tentatively, D is TRBD1 (5 bases). Trimming left V 6 bases short and J 5 bases short, with 14 bases between. This CDR3 contains 13 residues. CDR3 sequence reads: CASSPVSRDEQYF. In DNA form, the CDR3 reads TGTGCCAGCAGCCCAGTTAGCAGGGACGAGCAGTACTTC.

This clonotype was counted many times. The J gene is TRBJ1-6, the V gene TRBV12-3 or TRBV12-4; D gene ambiguous. The CDR3 has 13 amino acids. V was cut by 6 bases and J by 7 bases, with 10 bases left in between. CDR3 in amino acids: CASRPGPNSPLHF. DNA for the CDR3: TGTGCCAGCAGGCCTGGGCCGAATTCACCCCTCCACTTT.

This clonotype was recorded a few times. The rearrangement joins TRBV10-3 to TRBJ2-3, with D possibly matching TRBD2 (5 bases). CDR1 is ENHRY and CDR2 is SYGVKD in the germline V gene. Trimming shortened V by 0 bases and J by 1 base, and 11 bases separated the two germline ends. The CDR3 is 16 amino acids. The CDR3 DNA is TGTGCCATCAGTGAGTCGAATAGCGCCGGCACAGATACGCAGTATTTT. Its translation is CAISESNSAGTDTQYF.

There are many counts of this clonotype. The V call is TRBV3-1, the J call TRBJ2-5; the D is unclear. The germline V gene encodes CDR1 LGHDT and CDR2 YNNKEL (reference sequence). The CDR3 length is 16 residues. Trimming took 1 base from V and 0 from J, leaving 12 bases between them. The CDR3 protein is CASSQVLGSYQETQYF. CDR3 coding DNA: TGTGCCAGCAGCCAAGTTTTGGGCAGTTACCAAGAGACCCAGTACTTC.

This clonotype was seen a handful of times. V usage is TRBV5-6 and J usage is TRBJ2-2, with no clear D. The CDR3 spans 16 residues. Per germline, CDR1 SGHDT and CDR2 YYEEEE. V lost 5 bases to trimming and J lost 4 bases, with 18 bases between them. The CDR3 sequence: CASSRDSGRRTGELFF. DNA of the CDR3: TGTGCCAGCAGTCGAGACTCCGGACGTCGCACCGGGGAGCTGTTTTTT.

This clonotype was found many times. J is TRBJ1-3 and V is TRBV11-2; D remains unclear. The V gene lost 4 bases and the J gene lost 4 bases, with 14 bases spanning the gap. Germline V gene lookup returns CDR1 SGHAT and CDR2 FQNNGV. The CDR3 has 15 residues. The CDR3 region has the DNA TGTGCCAGCAGCTCATTACGGGGAGCAGGAAACACCATATATTTT. This codes for CASSSLRGAGNTIYF.

This sequence joins TRBV12-3 or TRBV12-4 and TRBJ2-5, with no clear D. V lost 2 bases to trimming and J lost 5 bases, with 15 bases between them. The CDR3 length is 15 residues. Here the CDR3 reads CASSLRATKAETQYF. The CDR3 nucleotides are TGTGCCAGCAGTTTACGTGCCACCAAGGCGGAGACCCAGTACTTC.

This clonotype has just a few counts. The chain joins TRBV25-1 to TRBJ1-2; D possibly corresponds to TRBD1 (5 bases). The CDR3 has 14 amino acids. Germline V gene lookup returns CDR1 MGHDK and CDR2 SYGVNS. Trimming left V 2 bases short and J 8 bases short, with 15 bases between. CDR3 protein: CASSEGEGDRGYTF. In DNA form, the CDR3 reads TGTGCCAGCAGTGAAGGGGAAGGGGATCGGGGCTACACCTTC.

The chain is built from TRBV5-4 and TRBJ1-6; 7 bases map to TRBD1. Germline V gene sequence: CDR1 SGHNT, CDR2 YYREEE (reference sequence). The V gene end was trimmed by 3 bases and the J gene end by 9 bases; junction bases not matched to a gene: 9. The CDR3 has 15 residues. The DNA for the CDR3 is TGTGCCAGCAGCTCAAGACAGGGCGGTGGTTCACCCCTCCACTTT. Amino acids: CASSSRQGGGSPLHF.